A selection of T cell receptor delta chains follows, all from one sample in a study of Vδ1+ human thymocytes. TCRdb re-called the multiplex PCR reads using CATT. The sample holds under 80,000 delta-chain clones; more than 30% are singletons and the top ten take 0.2% to 0.3%. The sample consisted of Vdelta1+ gamma-delta thymocytes from the thymus. All receptors come from a boy under two years old who had congenital heart surgery. The conserved cysteine and the conserved F or W are not part of the CDR3 here.

CDR3 length | J gene | V gene | CDR3 protein
15 | TRDJ1 | TRDV1 | ALGEYSPLGVTDKLI
15 | TRDJ1 | TRDV1 | ALGDRVPILGDNGLI
19 | TRDJ1 | TRDV2 | ACDTAFGPLWGSFPVDKLI
15 | TRDJ1 | TRDV1 | ALELREDGINTDKLI
12 | TRDJ1 | TRDV1 | ALGGGVYTDKLI
12 | TRDJ1 | TRDV1 | ALGGAVSRYKLI
20 | TRDJ1 | TRDV1 | ALGELFVSLRYWGSVTDKLI
21 | TRDJ1 | TRDV1 | ALGDLKSYVSGTGGPYTDKLI
11 | TRDJ1 | TRDV1 | ALGELFHDKLI
17 | TRDJ1 | TRDV1 | AFGAYLVLGVPYTDKLI
15 | TRDJ1 | TRDV1 | ALGELQLGEGDGKLI
19 | TRDJ1 | TRDV1 | ALGEQNPGLGLGPPTDKLI
15 | TRDJ1 | TRDV1 | ALGETGGSDHTDKLI
18 | TRDJ1 | TRDV1 | ALGDFSPSPPGGYTDKLI
21 | TRDJ1 | TRDV1 | ALGELGGLPTVRRDAYTDKLI
15 | TRDJ1 | TRDV1 | ALGQPYWGILTDKLI
17 | TRDJ1 | TRDV1 | ALGERSVLGDALGDKLI
21 | TRDJ1 | TRDV1 | ALGGLQFLVLAGGQPYTDKLI
18 | TRDJ1 | TRDV1 | ALGSSSYPGGYPKSDKLI
15 | TRDJ1 | TRDV1 | ALGLPYWGTYTDKLI
26 | TRDJ1 | TRDV1 | ALGGEDLPTPSVVLGDTSVANTDKLI
23 | TRDJ1 | TRDV1 | ALGELDPLPQKYWGIRPYTDKLI
15 | TRDJ1 | TRDV1 | ALGEPQRAGGYHKLI
16 | TRDJ1 | TRDV1 | ALGETVLGDSYTDKLI
19 | TRDJ1 | TRDV1 | ALGEPPRSSYLPITPFKLI
15 | TRDJ1 | TRDV1 | ALGEWPIGDIGDKLI
21 | TRDJ2 | TRDV1 | ALGDPRRELPYDGILTKTQLF
17 | TRDJ1 | TRDV1 | ALGERPTGGYRTSRELI
14 | TRDJ1 | TRDV2 | ACDPRYWGVTDKLI
17 | TRDJ1 | TRDV1 | ALGELGRAGGVYTDKLI
16 | TRDJ1 | TRDV1 | ALGERSPTPYGSDKLI
16 | TRDJ1 | TRDV2 | ACDHEVCLGGYTDKLI
20 | TRDJ1 | TRDV3 | AYYLFPKQSWRGIPLKGKLI
20 | TRDJ1 | TRDV1 | ALSTSINTRTGGYGDTDKLI
15 | TRDJ1 | TRDV2 | ACDPLLGDTERHKLI
19 | TRDJ1 | TRDV1 | ALGELILPGTGGYYTDKLI
20 | TRDJ1 | TRDV1 | ALGELCPYSPGGYFEADKLI
18 | TRDJ1 | TRDV1 | ALGELVPVLGDRAPDKLI
18 | TRDJ1 | TRDV1 | ALGEQPSAHKLPYTDKLI
17 | TRDJ1 | TRDV2 | ATGPTSLPGAFHTDKLI
17 | TRDJ1 | TRDV1 | ALGGSLPLRGAESDKLI
13 | TRDJ1 | TRDV1 | ALGELWGNTDKLI
16 | TRDJ1 | TRDV1 | ALGELFPTGDRNDKLI
12 | TRDJ1 | TRDV1 | ALGDLGGWGQLI
26 | TRDJ1 | TRDV1 | ALGEPCLPASYWGHKPKYPGYTDKLI
15 | TRDJ1 | TRDV1 | ALGEHRVKYYADKLI
18 | TRDJ1 | TRDV1 | ALGDFLPHPYWGIQGGLI
19 | TRDJ1 | TRDV1 | ALGGLQPTHLPLGYTDKLI
19 | TRDJ1 | TRDV1 | ALGESSASYREGTHMLKLI
17 | TRDJ1 | TRDV1 | ALVGSPRSRERGPDKLI
15 | TRDJ1 | TRDV1 | ALGNRAYWGGTDKLI
14 | TRDJ1 | TRDV1 | ALGELGGIRFDKLI